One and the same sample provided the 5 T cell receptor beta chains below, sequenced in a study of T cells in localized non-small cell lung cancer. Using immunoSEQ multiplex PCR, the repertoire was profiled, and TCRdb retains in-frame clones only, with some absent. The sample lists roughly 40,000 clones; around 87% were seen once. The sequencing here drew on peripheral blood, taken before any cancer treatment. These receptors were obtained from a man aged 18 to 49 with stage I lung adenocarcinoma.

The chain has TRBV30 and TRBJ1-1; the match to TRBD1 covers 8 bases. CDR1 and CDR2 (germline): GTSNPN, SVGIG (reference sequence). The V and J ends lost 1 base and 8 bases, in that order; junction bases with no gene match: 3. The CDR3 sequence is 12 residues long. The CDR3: CAWSGWTGEAFF. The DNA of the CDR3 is TGTGCCTGGAGTGGATGGACAGGGGAAGCTTTCTTT.

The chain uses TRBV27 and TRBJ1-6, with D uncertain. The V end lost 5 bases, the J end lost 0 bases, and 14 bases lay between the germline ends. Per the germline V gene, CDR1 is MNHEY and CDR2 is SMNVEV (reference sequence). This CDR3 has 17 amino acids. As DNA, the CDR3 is TGTGCCAGCAGTCGAGACACAGTGAGCTCCTATAATTCACCCCTCCACTTT. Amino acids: CASSRDTVSSYNSPLHF.

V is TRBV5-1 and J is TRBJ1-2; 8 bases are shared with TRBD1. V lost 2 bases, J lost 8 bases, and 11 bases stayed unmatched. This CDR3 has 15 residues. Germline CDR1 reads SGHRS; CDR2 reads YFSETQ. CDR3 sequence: CASSFSSDRGGGYTF. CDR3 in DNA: TGCGCCAGCAGCTTTAGTAGCGACAGGGGTGGAGGCTACACCTTC.

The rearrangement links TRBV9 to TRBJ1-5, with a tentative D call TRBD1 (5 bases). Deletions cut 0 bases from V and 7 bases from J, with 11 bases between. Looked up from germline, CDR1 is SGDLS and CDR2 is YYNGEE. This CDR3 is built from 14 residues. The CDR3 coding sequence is TGTGCCAGCAGCGTAGGGCAGGGTATGCAGCCCCAGCATTTT. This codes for CASSVGQGMQPQHF.

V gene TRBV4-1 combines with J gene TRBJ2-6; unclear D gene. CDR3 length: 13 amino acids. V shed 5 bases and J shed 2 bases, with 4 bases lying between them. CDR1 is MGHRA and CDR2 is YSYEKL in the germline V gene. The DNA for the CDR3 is TGCGCCAGCAGCGGGGCTGGGGCCAACGTCCTGACTTTC. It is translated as CASSGAGANVLTF.